Many counts were recorded for the clone carrying this T cell receptor (beta chain). This sample was taken from a study of T cells in Graves' hyperthyroidism and ophthalmopathy. Researchers defined stable Graves' hyperthyroidism as no ophthalmopathy progression within 18 months. The source of the PBMCs was more than 9.5 ml of fresh peripheral blood. Authors of the study amplified TCR beta CDR3 regions from RNA transcripts. A first-round RT-PCR of the TCR CDR3 used the HTBI primer set. One entry per CDR3 protein results from TCRdb running MiXCR on the multiplex PCR reads. The sample consists of 100,000 to 130,000 distinct CDR3 sequences, roughly 15% of them appearing once. The CDR3 length is 16 residues. J gave up 6 bases and V 7 bases, and 11 bases lay outside the gene matches. CDR1 and CDR2 (germline): MNHEY, SMNVEV (reference sequence).

What was sequenced was blood. The TCR sequence derives from a woman aged 50 to 60 with Graves' hyperthyroidism. The chain employs TRBV27 and TRBJ2-1; 11 bases are a match to TRBD2. The CDR3 sequence is CASKRSGTSGSNEQFF. Written as DNA, the CDR3 is TGTGCCAGCAAACGGTCCGGGACTAGCGGCAGCAATGAGCAGTTCTTC.